The 9 T cell receptor beta chains reported below all come from one sample, sequenced in a study of T cell responses to AZD1222 COVID-19 vaccine. Data came from immunoSEQ multiplex PCR; TCRdb stores just in-frame clones and leaves some out. The sample includes some 140,000 clones, over 90% seen only once; the top ten take more than 4.5%. The material was peripheral blood, obtained on day 0 of AZD1222 vaccination. These receptor sequences come from an adult in good health.

The genes are TRBV7-9 and TRBJ1-2; no clear D gene. Germline CDR1 and CDR2: SEHNR and FQNEAQ (reference sequence). V was shortened by 11 bases and J by 3 bases, with 4 bases between the two germline ends. The CDR3 length is 9 residues. The CDR3 region is CADDYGYTF. The CDR3 coding sequence is TGTGCCGACGACTATGGCTACACCTTC.

This clone was seen just once. The V gene is TRBV20-1, the J gene TRBJ2-7; D may be TRBD1 (6 bases). Trimming cost V 3 bases and J 0 bases, with 15 bases left between them. The CDR3 extends over 15 amino acids. Germline-derived CDR1 and CDR2 are DFQATT and SNEGSKA (reference sequence). The CDR3 loop is CSASKTGGYSYEQYF. CDR3 bases: TGCAGTGCTAGTAAGACAGGAGGATACTCCTACGAGCAGTACTTC.

The chain has TRBV3-1 (or the pseudogene TRBV3-2) and TRBJ2-2; D gene ambiguous. This CDR3 is built from 14 residues. The germline CDR1 and CDR2 sequences are LGHDT and YNNKEL (reference sequence). Between the trimmed V and J ends, which lost 1 base and 1 base, there was a span of 4 bases. CDR3 DNA: TGTGCCAGCAGCCAAGCCTGGAACACCGGGGAGCTGTTTTTT. Translation gives CASSQAWNTGELFF.

The J gene is TRBJ1-2, the V gene TRBV6-1; a weak D match, TRBD1 (5 bases). Germline V gene sequence: CDR1 MNHNS, CDR2 SASEGT. The CDR3 has 13 amino acids. V gave up 3 bases and J gave up 8 bases, with 13 bases separating them. Written as DNA, the CDR3 is TGTGCCAGCAGTGAGGGGGGAGGAATCGGCTACACCTTC. Protein: CASSEGGGIGYTF.

The rearrangement joins TRBV5-1 to TRBJ1-2; TRBD1 agrees at 7 bases. This CDR3 spans 14 amino acids. The J segment lost 8 bases and the V segment lost 7 bases, leaving 14 bases of the junction unmatched. CDR1 SGHRS and CDR2 YFSETQ come from the germline V gene. The CDR3 here is CASALDRPLDGYTF. CDR3 in DNA: TGCGCCAGCGCATTGGACAGGCCTTTAGACGGCTACACCTTC.

V and J are TRBV14 and TRBJ1-1; D unclear. Germline CDR1 SGHDN, CDR2 FVKESK. The CDR3 is made up of 15 amino acids. Trimming took off 4 bases at V and 1 base at J, with 13 bases between the two ends. The CDR3 loop is CASSLRTGRNTEAFF. In DNA form, the CDR3 reads TGTGCCAGCAGCCTTAGGACGGGGAGGAACACTGAAGCTTTCTTT.

The CDR3 sequence is CASSVEESSYEQYF. CDR3 coding DNA: TGTGCCAGCAGCGTAGAAGAAAGCTCCTACGAGCAGTACTTC. The chain uses TRBV7-8 and TRBJ2-7; D not resolved. The V end lost 5 bases, the J end lost 0 bases, and 11 bases lay between the germline ends. Germline CDR1 is SGHVS and CDR2 is FQNEAQ. The CDR3 is 14 residues long. Supplemented by reference TRBV7-8 and TRBJ2-7, the full variable domain reads GAGVSQSPRYKVAKRGQDVALRCDPISGHVSLFWYQQALGQGPEFLTYFQNEAQLDKSGLPSDRFFAERPEGSVSTLKIQRTQQEDSAVYLCASSVEESSYEQYFGPGTRLTVT.

The chain recombines TRBV21-1 with TRBJ1-4; the D call TRBD1 from the table was never checked on the DNA. TRBV21-1 is assigned pseudogene status. This CDR3 comprises 17 residues. The CDR3 sequence: CASSTPAGVRGNEKLFF. The CDR3 DNA reads as TGTGCCAGCAGCACCCCCGCCGGGGTCAGGGGTAATGAAAAACTGTTTTTT.

The table lists this clone with a count of one. The chain has TRBV7-4 and TRBJ1-4, with no clear D. V lost 0 bases and J lost 11, with 7 bases in between. The CDR3 consists of 12 residues. Germline V gene data show CDR1 as SGHVT and CDR2 as SQSDAQ. The CDR3 DNA reads TGTGCCAGCAGCTTAGCTGGCGGCAAACTGTTTTTT. It codes for CASSLAGGKLFF.